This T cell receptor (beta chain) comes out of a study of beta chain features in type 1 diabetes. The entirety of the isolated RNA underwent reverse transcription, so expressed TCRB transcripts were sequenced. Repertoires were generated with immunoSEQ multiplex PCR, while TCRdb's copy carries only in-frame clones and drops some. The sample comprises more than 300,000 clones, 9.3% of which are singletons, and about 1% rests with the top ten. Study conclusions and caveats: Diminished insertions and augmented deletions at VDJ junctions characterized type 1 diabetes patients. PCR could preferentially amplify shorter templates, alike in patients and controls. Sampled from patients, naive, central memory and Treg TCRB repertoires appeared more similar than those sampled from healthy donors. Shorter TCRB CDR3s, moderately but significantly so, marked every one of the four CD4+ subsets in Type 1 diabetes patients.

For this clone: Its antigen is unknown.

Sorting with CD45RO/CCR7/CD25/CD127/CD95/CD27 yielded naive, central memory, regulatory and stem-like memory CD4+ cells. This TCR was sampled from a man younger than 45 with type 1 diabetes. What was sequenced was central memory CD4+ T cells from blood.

DNA for the CDR3: TGTGCCAGCAGCCAGACAGGTTTCGCAGATACGCAGTATTTT. It encodes CASSQTGFADTQYF. The chain combines TRBV7-2 with TRBJ2-3, with a possible D match to TRBD1 (6 bases). This CDR3 has 14 amino acids. The ends were cut back, 5 bases at V and 4 bases at J, with 13 bases in the middle. Germline V CDR1 and CDR2: SGHTA, FQGNSA. The full variable domain, with the rest looked up from reference TRBV7-2 and TRBJ2-3, is GAGVSQSPSNKVTEKGKDVELRCDPISGHTALYWYRQSLGQGLEFLIYFQGNSAPDKSGLPSDRFSAERTGGSVSTLTIQRTQQEDSAVYLCASSQTGFADTQYFGPGTRLTVL.